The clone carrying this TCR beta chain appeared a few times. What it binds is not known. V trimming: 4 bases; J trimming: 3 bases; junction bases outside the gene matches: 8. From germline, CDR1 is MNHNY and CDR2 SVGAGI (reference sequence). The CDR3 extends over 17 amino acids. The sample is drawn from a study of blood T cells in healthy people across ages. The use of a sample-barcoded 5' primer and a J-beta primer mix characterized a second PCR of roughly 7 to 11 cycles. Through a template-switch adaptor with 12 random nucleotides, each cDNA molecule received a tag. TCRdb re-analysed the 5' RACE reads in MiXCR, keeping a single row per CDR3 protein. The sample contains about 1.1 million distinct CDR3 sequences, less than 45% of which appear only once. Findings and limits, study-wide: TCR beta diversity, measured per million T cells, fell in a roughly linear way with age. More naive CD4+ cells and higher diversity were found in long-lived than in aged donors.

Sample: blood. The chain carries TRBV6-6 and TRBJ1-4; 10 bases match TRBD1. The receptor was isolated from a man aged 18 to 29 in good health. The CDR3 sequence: CASSLYRDRGPNEKLFF. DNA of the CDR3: TGTGCCAGCAGTTTATACCGGGACAGGGGACCTAATGAAAAACTGTTTTTT.